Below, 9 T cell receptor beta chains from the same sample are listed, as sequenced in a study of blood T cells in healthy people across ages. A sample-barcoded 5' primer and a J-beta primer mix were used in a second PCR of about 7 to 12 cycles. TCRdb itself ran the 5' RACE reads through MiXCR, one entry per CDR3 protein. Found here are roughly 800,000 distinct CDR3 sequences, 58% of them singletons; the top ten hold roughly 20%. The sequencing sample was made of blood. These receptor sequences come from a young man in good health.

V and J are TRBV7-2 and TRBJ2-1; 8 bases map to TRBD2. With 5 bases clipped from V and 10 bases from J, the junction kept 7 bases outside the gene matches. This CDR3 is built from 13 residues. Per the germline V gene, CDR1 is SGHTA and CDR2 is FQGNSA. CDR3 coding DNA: TGTGCCAGCAGCCCCGGGGGGGGCCCAGAGCAGTTCTTC. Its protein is CASSPGGGPEQFF.

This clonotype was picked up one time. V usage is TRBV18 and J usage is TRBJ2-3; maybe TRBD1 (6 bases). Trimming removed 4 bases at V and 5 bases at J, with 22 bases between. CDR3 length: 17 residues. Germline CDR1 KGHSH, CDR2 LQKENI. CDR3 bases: TGTGCCAGCTCACTGGTCGGGTCAGGGGACGGCGGAGATACGCAGTATTTT. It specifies CASSLVGSGDGGDTQYF.

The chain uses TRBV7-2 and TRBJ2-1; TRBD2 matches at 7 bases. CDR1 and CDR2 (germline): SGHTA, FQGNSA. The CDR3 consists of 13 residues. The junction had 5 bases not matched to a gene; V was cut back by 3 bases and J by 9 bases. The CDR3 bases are TGTGCCAGCAGCTTTAGAGGGGAGGGTGAGCAGTTCTTC. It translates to CASSFRGEGEQFF.

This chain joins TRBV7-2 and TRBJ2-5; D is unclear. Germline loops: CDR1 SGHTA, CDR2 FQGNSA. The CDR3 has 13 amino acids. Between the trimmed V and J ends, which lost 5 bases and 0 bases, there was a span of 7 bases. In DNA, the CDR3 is TGTGCCAGCAGCGCACCAAACCAAGAGACCCAGTACTTC. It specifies CASSAPNQETQYF.

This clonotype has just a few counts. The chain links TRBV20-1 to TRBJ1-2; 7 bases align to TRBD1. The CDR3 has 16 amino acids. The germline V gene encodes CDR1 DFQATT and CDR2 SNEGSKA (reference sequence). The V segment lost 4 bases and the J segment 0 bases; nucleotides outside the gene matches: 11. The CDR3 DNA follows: TGCAGTGCTACCGATCCTTGGACAGGCTCTAACTATGGCTACACCTTC. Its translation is CSATDPWTGSNYGYTF.

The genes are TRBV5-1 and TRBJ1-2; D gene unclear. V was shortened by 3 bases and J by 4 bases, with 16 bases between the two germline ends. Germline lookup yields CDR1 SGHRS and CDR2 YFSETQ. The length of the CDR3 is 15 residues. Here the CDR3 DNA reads TGCGCCAGCAGCTCGAATTCCGGGATGTCCTATGGCTACACCTTC. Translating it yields CASSSNSGMSYGYTF.

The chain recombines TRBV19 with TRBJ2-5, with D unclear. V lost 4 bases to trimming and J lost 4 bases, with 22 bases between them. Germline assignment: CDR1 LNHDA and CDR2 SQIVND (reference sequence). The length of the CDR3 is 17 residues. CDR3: CASSTFWPASYPETQYF. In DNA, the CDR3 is TGTGCCAGTAGTACCTTCTGGCCGGCCAGCTATCCAGAGACCCAGTACTTC.

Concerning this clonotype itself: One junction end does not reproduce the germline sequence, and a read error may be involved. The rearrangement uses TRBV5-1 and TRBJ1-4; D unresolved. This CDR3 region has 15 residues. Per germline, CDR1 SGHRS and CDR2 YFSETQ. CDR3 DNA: TGCGCCAGCAGCCCTCGGAGTCCAACTAATGAAAACCTGTTTTTT. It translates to CASSPRSPTNENLFF.

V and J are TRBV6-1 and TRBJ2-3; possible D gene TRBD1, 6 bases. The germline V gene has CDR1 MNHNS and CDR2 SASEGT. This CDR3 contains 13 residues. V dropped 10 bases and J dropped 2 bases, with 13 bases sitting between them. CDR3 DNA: TGTGCCACCCAAGGACAGCTCACAGATACGCAGTATTTT. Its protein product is CATQGQLTDTQYF.